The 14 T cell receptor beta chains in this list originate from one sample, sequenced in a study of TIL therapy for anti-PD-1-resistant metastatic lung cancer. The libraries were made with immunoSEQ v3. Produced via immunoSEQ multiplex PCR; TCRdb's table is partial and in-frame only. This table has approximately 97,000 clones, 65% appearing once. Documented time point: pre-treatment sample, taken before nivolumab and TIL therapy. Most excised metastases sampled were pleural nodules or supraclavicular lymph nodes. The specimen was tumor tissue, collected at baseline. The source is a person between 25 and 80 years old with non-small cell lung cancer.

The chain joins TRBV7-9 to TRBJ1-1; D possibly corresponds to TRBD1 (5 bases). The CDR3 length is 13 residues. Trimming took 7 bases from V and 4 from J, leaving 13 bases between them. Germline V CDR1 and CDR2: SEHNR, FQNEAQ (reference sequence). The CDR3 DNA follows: TGTGCCAGCACTATTGGGGGTAGCACTGAAGCTTTCTTT. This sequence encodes CASTIGGSTEAFF.

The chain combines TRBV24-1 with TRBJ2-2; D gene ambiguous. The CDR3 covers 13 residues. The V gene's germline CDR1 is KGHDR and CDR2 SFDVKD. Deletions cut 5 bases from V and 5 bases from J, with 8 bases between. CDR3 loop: CATSGDETGELFF. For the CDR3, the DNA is TGTGCCACCAGTGGTGACGAGACCGGGGAGCTGTTTTTT.

CDR3 loop: CATGGRENTGELFF. Here the CDR3 DNA reads TGTGCCACCGGAGGACGGGAGAACACCGGGGAGCTGTTTTTT. The gene calls are TRBV24-1 and TRBJ2-2, with D possibly being TRBD2 (5 bases). The CDR3 is 14 residues long. The V gene's germline CDR1 is KGHDR and CDR2 SFDVKD. V shed 9 bases and J shed 1 base, with 11 bases lying between them.

The CDR3, as DNA: TGCAGTGCCCTTTGGGTGAACGAGCAGTACTTC. It specifies CSALWVNEQYF. V gene TRBV20-1 combines with J gene TRBJ2-7; D unclear. This CDR3 has 11 amino acids. In germline, CDR1 is DFQATT, CDR2 SNEGSKA (reference sequence). The V end was cut by 6 bases, the J end by 5 bases, with 11 bases between.

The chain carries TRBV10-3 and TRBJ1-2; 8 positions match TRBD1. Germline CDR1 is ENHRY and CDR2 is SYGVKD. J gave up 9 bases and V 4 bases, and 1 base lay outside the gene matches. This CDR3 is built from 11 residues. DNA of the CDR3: TGTGCCATCAGTGGGACAGGGAGCTACACCTTC. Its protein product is CAISGTGSYTF.

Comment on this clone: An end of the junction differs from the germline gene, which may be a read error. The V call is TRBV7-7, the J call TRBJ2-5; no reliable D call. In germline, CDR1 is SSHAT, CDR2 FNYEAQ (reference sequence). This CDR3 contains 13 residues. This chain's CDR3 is CASSYSSAETQYF. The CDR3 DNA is TGTGCTAGCAGCTATTCGTCGGCGGAGACCCAGTACTTC.

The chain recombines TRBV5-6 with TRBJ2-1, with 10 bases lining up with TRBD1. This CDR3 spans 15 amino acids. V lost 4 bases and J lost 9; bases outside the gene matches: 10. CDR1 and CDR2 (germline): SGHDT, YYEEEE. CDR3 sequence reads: CASSIPGQGLAEQFF. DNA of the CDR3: TGTGCCAGCAGCATCCCGGGACAGGGGTTGGCTGAGCAGTTCTTC. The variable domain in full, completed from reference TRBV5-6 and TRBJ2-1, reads DAGVTQSPTHLIKTRGQQVTLRCSPKSGHDTVSWYQQALGQGPQFIFQYYEEEERQRGNFPDRFSGHQFPNYSSELNVNALLLGDSALYLCASSIPGQGLAEQFFGPGTRLTVL.

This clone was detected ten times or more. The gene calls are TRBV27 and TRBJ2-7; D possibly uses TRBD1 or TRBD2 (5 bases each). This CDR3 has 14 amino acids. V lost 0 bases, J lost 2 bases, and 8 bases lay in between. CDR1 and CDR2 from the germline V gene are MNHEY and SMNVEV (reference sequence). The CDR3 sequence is CASSLSGAPYEQYF. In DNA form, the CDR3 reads TGTGCCAGCAGTTTATCCGGGGCCCCCTACGAGCAGTACTTC.

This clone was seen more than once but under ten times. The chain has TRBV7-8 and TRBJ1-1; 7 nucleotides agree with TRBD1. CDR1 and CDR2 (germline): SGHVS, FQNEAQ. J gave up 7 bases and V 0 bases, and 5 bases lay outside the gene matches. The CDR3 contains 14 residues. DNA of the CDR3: TGTGCCAGCAGCTTAGCTAAGGACAGGCGTGAAGCTTTCTTT. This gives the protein CASSLAKDRREAFF.

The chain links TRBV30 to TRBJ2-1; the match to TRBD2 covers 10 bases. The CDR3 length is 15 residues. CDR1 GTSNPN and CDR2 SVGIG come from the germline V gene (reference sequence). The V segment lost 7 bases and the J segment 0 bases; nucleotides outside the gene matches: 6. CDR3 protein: CASSGGVISYNEQFF. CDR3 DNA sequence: TGTGCCTCAAGCGGGGGGGTTATCTCCTACAATGAGCAGTTCTTC.

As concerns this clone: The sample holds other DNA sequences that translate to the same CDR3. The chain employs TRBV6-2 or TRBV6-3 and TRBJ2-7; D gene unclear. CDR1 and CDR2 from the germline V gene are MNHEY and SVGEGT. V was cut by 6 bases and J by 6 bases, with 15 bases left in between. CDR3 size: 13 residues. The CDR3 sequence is CASSGLLWGEQYF. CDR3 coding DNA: TGTGCCAGCAGCGGGCTCCTGTGGGGCGAGCAGTACTTC.

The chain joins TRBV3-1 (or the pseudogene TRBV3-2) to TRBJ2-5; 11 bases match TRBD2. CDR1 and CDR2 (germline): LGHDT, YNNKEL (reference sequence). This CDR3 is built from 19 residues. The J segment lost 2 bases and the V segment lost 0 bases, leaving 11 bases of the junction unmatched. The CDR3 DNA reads TGTGCCAGCAGCCAAGATCGGTCTAGCGGGGGGCCTAAACAAGAGACCCAGTACTTC. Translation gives CASSQDRSSGGPKQETQYF.

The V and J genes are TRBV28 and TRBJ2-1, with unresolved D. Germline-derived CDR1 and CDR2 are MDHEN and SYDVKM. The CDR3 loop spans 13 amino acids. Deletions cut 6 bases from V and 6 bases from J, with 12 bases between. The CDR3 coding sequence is TGTGCCAGCAGGGGTGGTGCGGTCAATGAGCAGTTCTTC. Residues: CASRGGAVNEQFF.

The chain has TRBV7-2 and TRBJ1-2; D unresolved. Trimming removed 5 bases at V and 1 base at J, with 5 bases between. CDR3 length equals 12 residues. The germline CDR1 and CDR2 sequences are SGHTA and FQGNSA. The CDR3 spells CASSVLNYGYTF. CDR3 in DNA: TGTGCCAGCAGCGTCCTTAACTATGGCTACACCTTC.